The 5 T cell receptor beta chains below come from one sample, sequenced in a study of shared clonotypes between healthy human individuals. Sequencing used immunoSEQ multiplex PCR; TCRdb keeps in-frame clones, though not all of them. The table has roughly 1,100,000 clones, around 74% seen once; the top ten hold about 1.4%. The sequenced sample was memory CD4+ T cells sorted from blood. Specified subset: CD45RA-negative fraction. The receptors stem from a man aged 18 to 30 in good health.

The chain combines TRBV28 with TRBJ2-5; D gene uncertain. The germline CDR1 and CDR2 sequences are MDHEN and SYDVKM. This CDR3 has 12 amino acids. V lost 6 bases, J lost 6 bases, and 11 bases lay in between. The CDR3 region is CASRGNAKTQYF. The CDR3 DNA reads TGTGCCAGCAGAGGAAACGCAAAGACCCAGTACTTC.

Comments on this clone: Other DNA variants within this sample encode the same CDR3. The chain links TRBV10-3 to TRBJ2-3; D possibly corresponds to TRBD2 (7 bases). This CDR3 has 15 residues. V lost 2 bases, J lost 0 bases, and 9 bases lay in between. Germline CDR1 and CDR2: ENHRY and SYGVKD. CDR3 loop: CAISEGGASTDTQYF. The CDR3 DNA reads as TGTGCCATCAGTGAGGGGGGGGCCAGCACAGATACGCAGTATTTT.

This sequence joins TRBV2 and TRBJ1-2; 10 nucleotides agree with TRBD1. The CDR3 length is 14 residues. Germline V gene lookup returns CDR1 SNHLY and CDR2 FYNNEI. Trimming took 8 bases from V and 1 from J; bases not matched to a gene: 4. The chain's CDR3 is CASEGTGVNYGYTF. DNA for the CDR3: TGTGCCAGCGAAGGGACAGGGGTTAACTATGGCTACACCTTC. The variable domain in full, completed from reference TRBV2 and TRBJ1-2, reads EPEVTQTPSHQVTQMGQEVILRCVPISNHLYFYWYRQILGQKVEFLVSFYNNEISEKSEIFDDQFSVERPDGSNFTLKIRSTKLEDSAMYFCASEGTGVNYGYTFGSGTRLTVV.

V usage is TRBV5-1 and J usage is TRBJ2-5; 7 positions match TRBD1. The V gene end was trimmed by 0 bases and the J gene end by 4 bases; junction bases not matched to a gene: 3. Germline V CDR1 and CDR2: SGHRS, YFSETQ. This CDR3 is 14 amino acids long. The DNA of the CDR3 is TGCGCCAGCAGCTTGGAAGGGGACAGAGAGACCCAGTACTTC. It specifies CASSLEGDRETQYF.

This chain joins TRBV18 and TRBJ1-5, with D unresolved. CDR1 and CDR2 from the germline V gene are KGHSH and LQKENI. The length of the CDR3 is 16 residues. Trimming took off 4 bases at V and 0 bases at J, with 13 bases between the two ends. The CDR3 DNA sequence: TGTGCCAGCTCACAGGGCGGCGCAACTAGCAATCAGCCCCAGCATTTT. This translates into CASSQGGATSNQPQHF.